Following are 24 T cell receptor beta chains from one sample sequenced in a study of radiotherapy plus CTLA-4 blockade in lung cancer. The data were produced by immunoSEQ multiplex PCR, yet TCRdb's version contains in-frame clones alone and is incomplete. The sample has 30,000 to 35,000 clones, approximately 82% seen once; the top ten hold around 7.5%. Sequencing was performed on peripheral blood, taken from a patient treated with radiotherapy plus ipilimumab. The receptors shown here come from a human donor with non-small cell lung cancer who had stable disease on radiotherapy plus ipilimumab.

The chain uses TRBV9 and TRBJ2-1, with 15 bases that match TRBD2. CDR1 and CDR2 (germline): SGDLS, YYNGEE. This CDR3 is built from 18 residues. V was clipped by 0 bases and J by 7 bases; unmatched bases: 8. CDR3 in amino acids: CASSVGTSGGALWNEQFF. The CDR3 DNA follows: TGTGCCAGCAGCGTAGGGACTAGCGGGGGGGCTCTCTGGAATGAGCAGTTCTTC.

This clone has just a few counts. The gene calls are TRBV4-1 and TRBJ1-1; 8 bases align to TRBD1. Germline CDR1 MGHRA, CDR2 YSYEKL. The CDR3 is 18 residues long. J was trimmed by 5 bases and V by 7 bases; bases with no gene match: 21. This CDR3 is CASTYKPKAGTGVTEAFF. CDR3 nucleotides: TGCGCCAGCACCTACAAACCCAAAGCCGGGACAGGCGTGACTGAAGCTTTCTTT.

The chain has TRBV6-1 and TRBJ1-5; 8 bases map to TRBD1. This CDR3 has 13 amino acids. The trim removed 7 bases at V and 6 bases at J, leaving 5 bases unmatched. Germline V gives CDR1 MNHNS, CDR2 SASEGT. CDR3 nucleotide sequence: TGTGCCAGCAATCAGGGGGCGCGTCAGCCCCAGCATTTT. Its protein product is CASNQGARQPQHF.

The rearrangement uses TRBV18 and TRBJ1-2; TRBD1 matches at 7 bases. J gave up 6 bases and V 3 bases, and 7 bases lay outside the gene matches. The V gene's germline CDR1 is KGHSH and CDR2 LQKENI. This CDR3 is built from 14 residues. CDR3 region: CASSPTYRGDGYTF. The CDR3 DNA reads TGTGCCAGCTCACCGACGTACAGGGGAGATGGCTACACCTTC.

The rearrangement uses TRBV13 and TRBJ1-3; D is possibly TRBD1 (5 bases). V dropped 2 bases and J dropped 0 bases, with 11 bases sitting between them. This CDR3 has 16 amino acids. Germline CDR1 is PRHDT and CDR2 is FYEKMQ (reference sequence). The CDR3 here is CASSLLPGLSGNTIYF. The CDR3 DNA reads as TGTGCCAGCAGCTTACTGCCGGGACTCTCTGGAAACACCATATATTTT.

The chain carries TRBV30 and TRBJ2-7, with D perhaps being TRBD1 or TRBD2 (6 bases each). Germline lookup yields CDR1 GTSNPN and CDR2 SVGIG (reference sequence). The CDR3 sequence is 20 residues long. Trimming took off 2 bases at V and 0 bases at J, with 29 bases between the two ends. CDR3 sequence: CAWSPGRGAIGTRSSYEQYF. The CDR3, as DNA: TGTGCCTGGAGTCCCGGAAGGGGGGCTATCGGGACACGAAGCTCCTACGAGCAGTACTTC.

The CDR3 nucleotides read TGTGCCAGCAGTGAGGCAGCGGCAGCTAGCACAGATACGCAGTATTTT. Its protein is CASSEAAAASTDTQYF. V and J are TRBV27 and TRBJ2-3, with D maybe TRBD2 (5 bases). Germline V gene lookup returns CDR1 MNHEY and CDR2 SMNVEV (reference sequence). V was cut by 5 bases and J by 0 bases, with 15 bases left in between. The CDR3 length is 16 residues.

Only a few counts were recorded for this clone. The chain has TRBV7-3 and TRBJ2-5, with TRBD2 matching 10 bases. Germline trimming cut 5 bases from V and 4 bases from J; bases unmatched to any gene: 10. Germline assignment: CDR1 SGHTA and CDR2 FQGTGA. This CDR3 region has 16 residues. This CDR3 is CASSPASGGAGETQYF. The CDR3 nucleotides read TGTGCCAGCAGCCCCGCGAGCGGGGGGGCCGGAGAGACCCAGTACTTC.

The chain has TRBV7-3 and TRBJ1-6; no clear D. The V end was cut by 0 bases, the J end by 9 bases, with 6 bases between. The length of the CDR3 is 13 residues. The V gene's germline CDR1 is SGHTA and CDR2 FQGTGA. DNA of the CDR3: TGTGCCAGCAGCTTAACAGGGAGTTCACCCCTCCACTTT. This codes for CASSLTGSSPLHF.

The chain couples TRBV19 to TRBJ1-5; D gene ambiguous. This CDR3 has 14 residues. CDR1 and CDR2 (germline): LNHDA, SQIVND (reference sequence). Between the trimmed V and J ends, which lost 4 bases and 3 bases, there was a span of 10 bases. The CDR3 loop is CASSRSRVNQPQHF. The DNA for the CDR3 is TGTGCCAGTAGTAGGTCCCGAGTCAATCAGCCCCAGCATTTT.

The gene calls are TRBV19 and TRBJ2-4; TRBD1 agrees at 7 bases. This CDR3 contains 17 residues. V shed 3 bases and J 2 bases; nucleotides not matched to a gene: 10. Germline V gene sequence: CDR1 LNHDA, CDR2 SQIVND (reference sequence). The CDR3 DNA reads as TGTGCCAGTAGTATCGGTACAGGGGTAGGTTCCAAAAACATTCAGTACTTC. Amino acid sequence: CASSIGTGVGSKNIQYF.

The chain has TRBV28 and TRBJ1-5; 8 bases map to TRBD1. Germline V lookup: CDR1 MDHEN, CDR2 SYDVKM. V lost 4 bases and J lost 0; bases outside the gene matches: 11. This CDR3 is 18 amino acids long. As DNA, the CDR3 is TGTGCCAGCAGTTCCCCCGGGACAGGAACTTATAGCAATCAGCCCCAGCATTTT. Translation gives CASSSPGTGTYSNQPQHF.

CDR3 region: CASSSRQTTPSGGASDTQYF. In DNA, the CDR3 is TGTGCCAGCAGCTCGCGACAGACGACGCCTAGCGGGGGGGCGTCAGATACGCAGTATTTT. This chain connects TRBV5-4 to TRBJ2-3; TRBD2 matches 12 bases. The germline CDR1 and CDR2 sequences are SGHNT and YYREEE (reference sequence). With 3 bases clipped from V and 4 bases from J, the junction kept 18 bases outside the gene matches. This CDR3 is built from 20 residues.

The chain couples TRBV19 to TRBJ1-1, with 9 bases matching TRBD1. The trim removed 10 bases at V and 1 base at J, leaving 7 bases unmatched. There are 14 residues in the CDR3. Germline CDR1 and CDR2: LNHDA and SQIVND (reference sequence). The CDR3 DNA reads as TGTGCCACTCTACCGGGACAGGGGAACACTGAAGCTTTCTTT. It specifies CATLPGQGNTEAFF.

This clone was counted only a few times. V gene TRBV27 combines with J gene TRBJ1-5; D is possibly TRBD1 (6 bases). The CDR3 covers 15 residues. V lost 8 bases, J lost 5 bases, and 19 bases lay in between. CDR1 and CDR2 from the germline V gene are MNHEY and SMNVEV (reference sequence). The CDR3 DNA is TGTGCCAGCTCAGTCAGGGGAGCAGGCCATCAGCCCCAGCATTTT. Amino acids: CASSVRGAGHQPQHF.

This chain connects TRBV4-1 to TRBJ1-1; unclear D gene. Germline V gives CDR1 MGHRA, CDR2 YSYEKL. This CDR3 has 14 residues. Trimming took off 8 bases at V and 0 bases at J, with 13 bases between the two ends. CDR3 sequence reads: CASASGLVNTEAFF. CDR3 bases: TGCGCCAGCGCCTCGGGGTTGGTGAACACTGAAGCTTTCTTT.

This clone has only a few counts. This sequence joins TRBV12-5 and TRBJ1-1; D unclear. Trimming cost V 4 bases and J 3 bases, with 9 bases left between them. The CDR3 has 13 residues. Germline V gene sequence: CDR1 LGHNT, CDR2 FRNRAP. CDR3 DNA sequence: TGTGCTAGTGGTTACGAGGGCTACACTGAAGCTTTCTTT. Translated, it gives CASGYEGYTEAFF.

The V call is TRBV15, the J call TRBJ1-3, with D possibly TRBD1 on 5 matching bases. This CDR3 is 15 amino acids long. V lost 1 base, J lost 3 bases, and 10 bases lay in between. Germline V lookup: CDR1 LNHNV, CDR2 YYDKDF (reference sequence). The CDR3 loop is CATSRGGVHGNTIYF. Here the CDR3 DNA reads TGTGCCACCAGCAGAGGAGGGGTCCATGGAAACACCATATATTTT.

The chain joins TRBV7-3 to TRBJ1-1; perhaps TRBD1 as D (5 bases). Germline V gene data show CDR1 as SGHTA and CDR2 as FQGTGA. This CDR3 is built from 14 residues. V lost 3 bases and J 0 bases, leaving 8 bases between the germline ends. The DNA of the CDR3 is TGTGCCAGCAGCTTGGCAGGGATGAACACTGAAGCTTTCTTT. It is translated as CASSLAGMNTEAFF.

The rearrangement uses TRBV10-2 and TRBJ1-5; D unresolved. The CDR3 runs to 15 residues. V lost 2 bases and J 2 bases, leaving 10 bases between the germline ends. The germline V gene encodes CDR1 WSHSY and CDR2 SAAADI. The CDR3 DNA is TGCGCCAGCAGTGAGGGTGGCGGACGCAATCAGCCCCAGCATTTT. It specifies CASSEGGGRNQPQHF.

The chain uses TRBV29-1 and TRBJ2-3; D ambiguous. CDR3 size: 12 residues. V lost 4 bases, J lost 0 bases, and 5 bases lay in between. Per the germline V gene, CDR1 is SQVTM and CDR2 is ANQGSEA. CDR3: CSVVYSTDTQYF. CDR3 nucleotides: TGCAGCGTTGTTTATAGCACAGATACGCAGTATTTT.

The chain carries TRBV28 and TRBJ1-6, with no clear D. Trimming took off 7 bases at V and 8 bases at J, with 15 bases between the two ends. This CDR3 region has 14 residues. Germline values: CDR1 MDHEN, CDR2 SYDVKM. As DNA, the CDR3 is TGTGCCAGCACTGGTCCGGGGATTGATTCACCCCTCCACTTT. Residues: CASTGPGIDSPLHF.

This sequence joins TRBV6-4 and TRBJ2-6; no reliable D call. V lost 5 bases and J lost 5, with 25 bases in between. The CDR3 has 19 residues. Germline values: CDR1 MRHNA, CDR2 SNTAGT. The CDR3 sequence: CASSFAVSHDKSRANVLTF. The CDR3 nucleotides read TGTGCCAGCAGTTTCGCCGTCTCACACGACAAAAGTCGGGCCAACGTCCTGACTTTC.

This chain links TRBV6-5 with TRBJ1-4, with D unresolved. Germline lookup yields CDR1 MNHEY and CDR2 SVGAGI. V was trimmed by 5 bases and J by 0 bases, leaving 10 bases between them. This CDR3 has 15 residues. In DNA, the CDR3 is TGTGCCAGCAGTATCACAGAACCAACTAATGAAAAACTGTTTTTT. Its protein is CASSITEPTNEKLFF.